This is a list of T cell receptor beta chains from one sample in a study of T-cell reconstitution after alpha-beta-depleted transplantation in children. In TCRdb, the PCR reads were re-called with MiXCR into one record per CDR3 protein. The sample carries about a million distinct CDR3 sequences, about 26% recorded once. The source was PBMCs, mostly from graft donor cells, collected 360 days after TCRalphabeta/CD19-depleted stem cell transplant. The receptor set was obtained from a boy under two years old who had a stem cell transplant for SCID, so the T cells may come from the graft donor. Both conserved end residues are part of each CDR3. D genes are given only for firm matches. The size field is filled for only some rows; it gives once, few, many or a size class.

CDR3 DNA: TGTGCCAGCAGGTTACAGGGGACAGGTGAAGCTTTCTTT; CDR3 protein: CASRLQGTGEAFF; clone size: -; D gene: TRBD1; J gene: TRBJ1-1; V gene: TRBV12-3/TRBV12-4
CDR3 DNA: TGTGCCAGCAGCTTAGTTCCGGGCGGCCGCACTGAAGCTTTCTTT; CDR3 protein: CASSLVPGGRTEAFF; clone size: -; D gene: -; J gene: TRBJ1-1; V gene: TRBV7-2
CDR3 DNA: TGTGCCAGCAGCTTAGAATGGCTAGCGGGGGGCGCGACGCGCAATGAGCAGTTCTTC; CDR3 protein: CASSLEWLAGGATRNEQFF; clone size: -; D gene: TRBD2; J gene: TRBJ2-1; V gene: TRBV11-2
CDR3 DNA: TGTGCCAGCAGCTTAGTGAAGGGGAGGAATTCACCCCTCCACTTT; CDR3 protein: CASSLVKGRNSPLHF; clone size: few; D gene: -; J gene: TRBJ1-6; V gene: TRBV7-2
CDR3 DNA: TGTGCCAGCAGCTTGGGGCTTTGGCCAAGGGGGAGCGACACCGGGGAGCTGTTTTTT; CDR3 protein: CASSLGLWPRGSDTGELFF; clone size: once; D gene: -; J gene: TRBJ2-2; V gene: TRBV5-4
CDR3 DNA: TGCGCCAGCAGCCAAGAGTTCGGGCAGGGGGTCGGAGTGCCCCAGCATTTT; CDR3 protein: CASSQEFGQGVGVPQHF; clone size: few; D gene: TRBD1; J gene: TRBJ1-5; V gene: TRBV4-1
CDR3 DNA: TGTGCCAGCACCTTTTACAGGGTAGGCAATGAGCAGTTCTTC; CDR3 protein: CASTFYRVGNEQFF; clone size: few; D gene: -; J gene: TRBJ2-1; V gene: TRBV12-3/TRBV12-4
CDR3 DNA: TGTGCCAGCATCACCGGGACAGGGGTCTACAATGAGCAGTTCTTC; CDR3 protein: CASITGTGVYNEQFF; clone size: few; D gene: TRBD1; J gene: TRBJ2-1; V gene: TRBV12-3/TRBV12-4
CDR3 DNA: TGTGCCAGCAGTTTAGGCGCAGCCCAAGAGACCCAGTACTTC; CDR3 protein: CASSLGAAQETQYF; clone size: many; D gene: -; J gene: TRBJ2-5; V gene: TRBV12-3/TRBV12-4
CDR3 DNA: TGTGCCAGCAGCGTAGGCGGGCAGTCCTACAATGAGCAGTTCTTC; CDR3 protein: CASSVGGQSYNEQFF; clone size: few; D gene: -; J gene: TRBJ2-1; V gene: TRBV9
CDR3 DNA: TGCGCCAGCAGTTCGGGGACAGGGCCGCGGAAAGAGACCCAGTACTTC; CDR3 protein: CASSSGTGPRKETQYF; clone size: -; D gene: TRBD1; J gene: TRBJ2-5; V gene: TRBV5-1
CDR3 DNA: TGTGCCAGCAGCCGAGGGACAGGGGGGAGGAATGAGCAGTTCTTC; CDR3 protein: CASSRGTGGRNEQFF; clone size: -; D gene: TRBD1; J gene: TRBJ2-1; V gene: TRBV5-5
CDR3 DNA: TGTGCCAGCAGCCCACTGGGGGTAGCGGGTGAAAAACTGTTTTTT; CDR3 protein: CASSPLGVAGEKLFF; clone size: -; D gene: -; J gene: TRBJ1-4; V gene: TRBV7-9
CDR3 DNA: TGTGCCAGCAGCTTCACTCTCAATCAGCCCCAGCATTTT; CDR3 protein: CASSFTLNQPQHF; clone size: few; D gene: -; J gene: TRBJ1-5; V gene: TRBV5-5
CDR3 DNA: TGTGCCAGCAGCCAGCCGACGGGGAGCTCCTACAATGAGCAGTTCTTC; CDR3 protein: CASSQPTGSSYNEQFF; clone size: -; D gene: -; J gene: TRBJ2-1; V gene: TRBV6-1
CDR3 DNA: TGCGCCAGCAGCCAAACCGGGACGGGAGGAAACACCATATATTTT; CDR3 protein: CASSQTGTGGNTIYF; clone size: -; D gene: -; J gene: TRBJ1-3; V gene: TRBV4-3
CDR3 DNA: TGCAGCGTTGGAAAACCACGGGGGGCCGGAACCGGGGAGCTGTTTTTT; CDR3 protein: CSVGKPRGAGTGELFF; clone size: -; D gene: -; J gene: TRBJ2-2; V gene: TRBV29-1
CDR3 DNA: TGTGCCAGCAGCTCTCACAGGGAGGATGAGCAGTTCTTC; CDR3 protein: CASSSHREDEQFF; clone size: -; D gene: -; J gene: TRBJ2-1; V gene: TRBV7-9
CDR3 DNA: TGCGCCAGCAGCCTGACAGGGGTTGAGGGGACCCAGTACTTC; CDR3 protein: CASSLTGVEGTQYF; clone size: -; D gene: TRBD1; J gene: TRBJ2-5; V gene: TRBV5-1
CDR3 DNA: TGTGCCAGCAGTGAAGTGGCCAGGGCTAATGAAAAACTGTTTTTT; CDR3 protein: CASSEVARANEKLFF; clone size: -; D gene: -; J gene: TRBJ1-4; V gene: TRBV6-1
CDR3 DNA: TGCGCCAGCAGCCCCACCGGCGCAGAGAATGAAAAACTGTTTTTT; CDR3 protein: CASSPTGAENEKLFF; clone size: -; D gene: -; J gene: TRBJ1-4; V gene: TRBV5-1
CDR3 DNA: TGTGCCAGCAGCACCCGCAGGGGGAGAATGAACACTGAAGCTTTCTTT; CDR3 protein: CASSTRRGRMNTEAFF; clone size: few; D gene: TRBD1; J gene: TRBJ1-1; V gene: TRBV7-2
CDR3 DNA: TGTGCCAGCAGCGCGGGGACTAAACTCTCCGAGCAGTACTTC; CDR3 protein: CASSAGTKLSEQYF; clone size: -; D gene: TRBD2; J gene: TRBJ2-7; V gene: TRBV7-9
CDR3 DNA: TGCAGCGTTGACCCAGGGCCCCGCACAGATACGCAGTATTTT; CDR3 protein: CSVDPGPRTDTQYF; clone size: few; D gene: -; J gene: TRBJ2-3; V gene: TRBV29-1
CDR3 DNA: TGTGCCAGCAGCGTAGCTGGACAGGTTTACAATGAGCAGTTCTTC; CDR3 protein: CASSVAGQVYNEQFF; clone size: few; D gene: TRBD1; J gene: TRBJ2-1; V gene: TRBV9
CDR3 DNA: TGCAGTGCTCCTATACCGGGACTAGCGTACACCGGGGAGCTGTTTTTT; CDR3 protein: CSAPIPGLAYTGELFF; clone size: -; D gene: TRBD2; J gene: TRBJ2-2; V gene: TRBV20-1
CDR3 DNA: TGCAGTGCGCTCCAGGGGGCGGGGAACACTGAAGCTTTCTTT; CDR3 protein: CSALQGAGNTEAFF; clone size: -; D gene: TRBD1; J gene: TRBJ1-1; V gene: TRBV20-1
CDR3 DNA: TGTGCCAGCAGCGGTCACGGACTAGCGGGGCCAGAGACCCAGTACTTC; CDR3 protein: CASSGHGLAGPETQYF; clone size: -; D gene: TRBD2; J gene: TRBJ2-5; V gene: TRBV9
CDR3 DNA: TGCGCCAGCAGCCGTCACGACAGTCCCCAAGAGACCCAGTACTTC; CDR3 protein: CASSRHDSPQETQYF; clone size: -; D gene: -; J gene: TRBJ2-5; V gene: TRBV5-1
CDR3 DNA: TGCGCCAGCAGCTCCCAAGGACTAGCGGGGGGGCCGAATACGCAGTATTTT; CDR3 protein: CASSSQGLAGGPNTQYF; clone size: -; D gene: TRBD2; J gene: TRBJ2-3; V gene: TRBV5-1
CDR3 DNA: TGTGCCAGCAGTTACACTGGGACGGGAGGCGAGCAGTACTTC; CDR3 protein: CASSYTGTGGEQYF; clone size: few; D gene: TRBD2; J gene: TRBJ2-7; V gene: TRBV6-5
CDR3 DNA: TGTGCCAGCAGCTTCCCCCGGGACAGAGGCACAGATACGCAGTATTTT; CDR3 protein: CASSFPRDRGTDTQYF; clone size: -; D gene: TRBD1; J gene: TRBJ2-3; V gene: TRBV7-6
CDR3 DNA: TGCAGTGCTAGAGCTCCCGGAAACACCATATATTTT; CDR3 protein: CSARAPGNTIYF; clone size: few; D gene: -; J gene: TRBJ1-3; V gene: TRBV20-1
CDR3 DNA: TGTGCCAGCAGCCAAGAAGGAACAAGTAGGAGGAATGAGCAGTTCTTC; CDR3 protein: CASSQEGTSRRNEQFF; clone size: once; D gene: -; J gene: TRBJ2-1; V gene: TRBV4-2
CDR3 DNA: TGTGCCAGCAGTGACAGGGTGGTGTTCACTGAAGGTTTCTTT; CDR3 protein: CASSDRVVFTEGFF; clone size: -; D gene: TRBD1; J gene: TRBJ1-1; V gene: TRBV12-3/TRBV12-4
CDR3 DNA: TGTGCCATCAGTGAGTGGGGACAGGGCAACACTGAAGCTTTCTTT; CDR3 protein: CAISEWGQGNTEAFF; clone size: few; D gene: TRBD1; J gene: TRBJ1-1; V gene: TRBV10-3
CDR3 DNA: TGCAGCGTACCCCCGGGACGTAGGACCTCGGGCGCTGAAGCTTTCTTT; CDR3 protein: CSVPPGRRTSGAEAFF; clone size: -; D gene: -; J gene: TRBJ1-1; V gene: TRBV29-1
CDR3 DNA: TGTGCCAGCAGCCAAGGGGACTACCGAAAAGAGACCCAGTACTTC; CDR3 protein: CASSQGDYRKETQYF; clone size: -; D gene: TRBD2; J gene: TRBJ2-5; V gene: TRBV3-1
CDR3 DNA: TGTGCCATCAGTGAGGGACAGGGACTGCAGGGACGGGGGTTCTTC; CDR3 protein: CAISEGQGLQGRGFF; clone size: many; D gene: TRBD1; J gene: TRBJ2-1; V gene: TRBV10-3
CDR3 DNA: TGCAGCGCCATAGCGGGGGGGAGTACCGGGGAGCTGTTTTTT; CDR3 protein: CSAIAGGSTGELFF; clone size: -; D gene: TRBD2; J gene: TRBJ2-2; V gene: TRBV29-1
CDR3 DNA: TGTGCCAGCAGCTTAATGTCGGGGGCCGTCACAGATACGCAGTATTTT; CDR3 protein: CASSLMSGAVTDTQYF; clone size: few; D gene: -; J gene: TRBJ2-3; V gene: TRBV11-1
CDR3 DNA: TGTGCCAGCAGCCGGACCACAGGGAACTACGAGCAGTACTTC; CDR3 protein: CASSRTTGNYEQYF; clone size: -; D gene: -; J gene: TRBJ2-7; V gene: TRBV13
CDR3 DNA: TGCGCCAGCAGCCCCCAGCCGAGCTCCTACAATGAGCAGTTCTTC; CDR3 protein: CASSPQPSSYNEQFF; clone size: -; D gene: -; J gene: TRBJ2-1; V gene: TRBV5-1
CDR3 DNA: TGTGCCAGCAGCTTAGAGCGGCTAGCGGGGGCAGATACGCAGTATTTT; CDR3 protein: CASSLERLAGADTQYF; clone size: few; D gene: TRBD2; J gene: TRBJ2-3; V gene: TRBV7-2
CDR3 DNA: TGTGCCAGCAGCCCAACCATCAGGGCTAGCGCCAGCACAGATACGCAGTATTTT; CDR3 protein: CASSPTIRASASTDTQYF; clone size: few; D gene: -; J gene: TRBJ2-3; V gene: TRBV11-1
CDR3 DNA: TGTGCCAGCAGCACGACACTAGGTTACGAGCAGTACTTC; CDR3 protein: CASSTTLGYEQYF; clone size: -; D gene: -; J gene: TRBJ2-7; V gene: TRBV28
CDR3 DNA: TGTGCCAGCAGCTTCACAGGGGGCAACTATGGCTACACCTTC; CDR3 protein: CASSFTGGNYGYTF; clone size: -; D gene: TRBD1; J gene: TRBJ1-2; V gene: TRBV7-2
CDR3 DNA: TGTGCCAGCACTAAGGGACGGAACCAAGAGACCCAGTACTTC; CDR3 protein: CASTKGRNQETQYF; clone size: many; D gene: -; J gene: TRBJ2-5; V gene: TRBV2